These T cell receptor beta chains were read from a single sample in a study of OX40 agonist ivuxolimab in advanced cancers. Profiled with immunoSEQ multiplex PCR; TCRdb holds only in-frame clones, not every one. The sample yields 30,000 to 45,000 clones, 81% seen once. This material consisted of CD4+ or CD8+ T cells sorted from blood, taken in a trial of the OX40 agonist ivuxolimab. These receptor sequences come from an adult with an advanced solid tumor such as melanoma, head and neck, liver or kidney cancer. Each CDR3 is given with its conserved first and last residue. A D gene is named only where the DNA matches it firmly. Some rows have no size entry. The others give once, few or many, or a class for an expanded clone.

v_call,j_call,cdr3_length,clone_size,d_call,cdr3_nt,cdr3_aa
TRBV18,TRBJ2-5,16,NA,TRBD1,TGTGCCAGCTCACCACCCGGCAGGGGGTACCAAGAGACCCAGTACTTC,CASSPPGRGYQETQYF
TRBV20-1,TRBJ1-1,11,NA,TRBD1,TGCAGTGTTCCAGGGGGCACTGAAGCTTTCTTT,CSVPGGTEAFF
TRBV7-9,TRBJ1-1,13,few,NA,TGTGCCAGCAGCTCTGAGGGAGGGACTGAAGCTTTCTTT,CASSSEGGTEAFF
TRBV28,TRBJ2-3,15,once,TRBD1,TGTGCCAGCAGTCCAACCCGACAGGGGGCTCGTACGCAGTATTTT,CASSPTRQGARTQYF
TRBV10-1,TRBJ2-4,14,NA,NA,TGCGCCAGCAGTGAGTCGTCGAGGGGCGGCATTCAGTACTTC,CASSESSRGGIQYF
TRBV5-1,TRBJ1-1,16,NA,NA,TGCGCCAGCAGCAGGGGAACCACCGGGATGAACACTGAAGCTTTCTTT,CASSRGTTGMNTEAFF
TRBV2,TRBJ2-7,11,NA,NA,TGTGCCAGCAGTTACAATTACGAGCAGTACTTC,CASSYNYEQYF
TRBV27,TRBJ1-6,16,NA,NA,TGTGCCAGCAGTTTGAGGGGGGCAGGGTATAATTCACCCCTCCACTTT,CASSLRGAGYNSPLHF
TRBV7-8,TRBJ2-3,15,NA,NA,TGTGCCAGCAGCTCTCACGGGACTTTCACAGATACGCAGTATTTT,CASSSHGTFTDTQYF
TRBV7-9,TRBJ1-1,13,NA,NA,TGTGCCAGCAGCTTACCGGTCAGTACTGAAGCTTTCTTT,CASSLPVSTEAFF
TRBV4-1,TRBJ2-2,16,few,NA,TGCGCCAGCAGCCAAGGATTAGGAGTAGCGGTCGGGGAGCTGTTTTTT,CASSQGLGVAVGELFF
TRBV7-2,TRBJ1-1,16,once,NA,TGTGCCAGCAGCTCCGACCAAGGGAATATGGACACTGAAGCTTTCTTT,CASSSDQGNMDTEAFF
TRBV9,TRBJ2-1,14,once,NA,TGTGCCAGCAGCGTAGTAGATAGCGAGGATGAGCAGTTCTTC,CASSVVDSEDEQFF
TRBV27,TRBJ1-2,14,NA,NA,TGTGCCAGCAGTCCCCTTGGAGGGAACTATGGCTACACCTTC,CASSPLGGNYGYTF
TRBV7-2,TRBJ2-3,14,NA,NA,TGTGCCAGCACCCAACAGACTAGCACAGATACGCAGTATTTT,CASTQQTSTDTQYF
TRBV6-1,TRBJ2-7,13,NA,NA,TGTGCCAGCAGTGAACAGGGCGCGAGGGAGCAGTACTTC,CASSEQGAREQYF
TRBV5-1,TRBJ1-2,16,NA,TRBD1,TGCGCCAGCAGGGGACAGAGCATGGCAACTAACTATGGCTACACCTTC,CASRGQSMATNYGYTF
TRBV18,TRBJ1-1,18,NA,NA,TGTGCCAGCTCACCACTGGGCCAGTCGACCAGCATGAACACTGAAGCTTTCTTT,CASSPLGQSTSMNTEAFF
TRBV29-1,TRBJ2-1,14,NA,NA,TGCAGCTTCCGCGACAGCCTCTCCTACAATGAGCAGTTCTTC,CSFRDSLSYNEQFF
TRBV4-2,TRBJ2-2,17,NA,TRBD2,TGTGCCAGCAGCCAAGTGGGCCTAGCGGCGAACACCGGGGAGCTGTTTTTT,CASSQVGLAANTGELFF
TRBV19,TRBJ2-3,17,once,TRBD2,TGTGCCAGTAGTGGCCTTAGTTGGAGCGGGGGTGGAGATACGCAGTATTTT,CASSGLSWSGGGDTQYF
TRBV19,TRBJ2-6,15,NA,NA,TGTGCCAGTAGTATAACAGGGACCGGGGCCAACGTCCTGACTTTC,CASSITGTGANVLTF
TRBV5-1,TRBJ1-1,15,NA,NA,TGCGCCAGCAGCTATACGGACAGTCCGAACACTGAAGCTTTCTTT,CASSYTDSPNTEAFF
TRBV7-8,TRBJ2-3,14,NA,TRBD1,TGTGCCAGCAGGGGACAGGGGGGTACAGATACGCAGTATTTT,CASRGQGGTDTQYF
TRBV6-5,TRBJ1-2,14,NA,NA,TGTGCCAGCATCGCCACGGGACGGAAATATGGCTACACCTTC,CASIATGRKYGYTF
TRBV5-1,TRBJ1-4,15,NA,NA,TGCGCCAGCAGCTTGGGGACCCCCGGCGGTGAAAAACTGTTTTTT,CASSLGTPGGEKLFF
TRBV7-9,TRBJ2-5,14,NA,NA,TGTGCCAGCAGCTTTGGGACCCGGCGAGAGACCCAGTACTTC,CASSFGTRRETQYF
TRBV28,TRBJ2-1,11,few,NA,TGTGCCAGCAGTTTAAGGAGAGAGCAGTTCTTC,CASSLRREQFF
TRBV28,TRBJ1-1,13,NA,NA,TGTGCCAGCAGTACCACGACAGGACTGAAAGCTTTCTTT,CASSTTTGLKAFF
TRBV6-5,TRBJ1-1,13,hyperexpanded,TRBD1,TGTGCCAGCAACCGACAGGGTAGCACTGAAGCTTTCTTT,CASNRQGSTEAFF
TRBV5-1,TRBJ1-5,16,NA,TRBD1,TGCGCCAGCAGATTGAGCGACAGGGGGCGTTATCAGCCCCAGCATTTT,CASRLSDRGRYQPQHF
TRBV5-4,TRBJ2-5,13,once,TRBD1,TGTGCCAGCAGGAAACAGGGGGGAGAGACCCAGTACTTC,CASRKQGGETQYF
TRBV5-1,TRBJ1-2,14,NA,NA,TGCGCCAGCAGCCAGGACGGGGGCCCGTATGGCTACACCTTC,CASSQDGGPYGYTF
TRBV7-2,TRBJ1-2,15,NA,TRBD1,TGTGCCAGCAGCTCGAGACAGGGGGTACGGAATGGCTACACCTTC,CASSSRQGVRNGYTF
TRBV7-2,TRBJ1-2,15,NA,NA,TGTGCCAGCAGCTTAGTGAGGAATAACAACTATGGCTACACCTTC,CASSLVRNNNYGYTF
TRBV7-9,TRBJ2-4,15,once,NA,TGTGCCAGCAGCTTAAGGCAAGGGGGGGAAAACATTCAGTACTTC,CASSLRQGGENIQYF
TRBV13,TRBJ2-6,13,NA,TRBD1,TGTGCCAGCAGCTTCGGACAGGCGAACGTCCTGACTTTC,CASSFGQANVLTF
TRBV2,TRBJ2-4,20,NA,TRBD2,TGTGCCAGCAGTAGAGGAGCGGGACTAGCGGGGAGGACGGCCAAAAACATTCAGTACTTC,CASSRGAGLAGRTAKNIQYF
TRBV7-3,TRBJ2-7,12,NA,NA,TGTGCCAGCAGAGGACCCCTTCGCGAGCAGTACTTC,CASRGPLREQYF
TRBV27,TRBJ2-7,15,NA,TRBD1,TGTGCCACCCTCGCCCGGACAGGGCGAACCTACGAGCAGTACTTC,CATLARTGRTYEQYF
TRBV11-3,TRBJ2-3,14,NA,NA,TGTGCCAGCAGCTTAGGGCAAAACACAGATACGCAGTATTTT,CASSLGQNTDTQYF
TRBV18,TRBJ2-2,15,NA,NA,TGTGCCAGCTCACCAACGGCAGGGAGGACCGGGGAGCTGTTTTTT,CASSPTAGRTGELFF